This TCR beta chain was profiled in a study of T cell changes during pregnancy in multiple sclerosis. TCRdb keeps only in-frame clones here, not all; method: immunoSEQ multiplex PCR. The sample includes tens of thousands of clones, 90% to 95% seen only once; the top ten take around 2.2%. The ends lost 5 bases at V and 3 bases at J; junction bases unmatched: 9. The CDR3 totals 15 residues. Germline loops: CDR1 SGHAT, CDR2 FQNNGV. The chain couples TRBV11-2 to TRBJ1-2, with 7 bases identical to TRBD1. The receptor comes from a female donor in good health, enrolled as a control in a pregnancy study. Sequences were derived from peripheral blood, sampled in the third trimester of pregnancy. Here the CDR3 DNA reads TGTGCCAGCAGCACCGCCCTGACAGGGTACTATGGCTACACCTTC. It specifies CASSTALTGYYGYTF. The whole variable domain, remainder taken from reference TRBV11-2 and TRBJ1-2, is EAGVAQSPRYKIIEKRQSVAFWCNPISGHATLYWYQQILGQGPKLLIQFQNNGVVDDSQLPKDRFSAERLKGVDSTLKIQPAKLEDSAVYLCASSTALTGYYGYTFGSGTRLTVV.